This TCR beta chain was recorded in a study of beta chain features in type 1 diabetes. Findings and limits, study-wide: A potential PCR bias toward shorter templates would be equal in patient and control samples. Cells expressing TCR highly could be over-represented by cDNA sequencing.

CDR3 length: 11 residues. Germline values: CDR1 LNHDA, CDR2 SQIVND (reference sequence). The V gene lost 7 bases and the J gene lost 4 bases, with 7 bases spanning the gap. cDNA synthesis used the whole RNA isolate, giving expressed TCRB sequences. TCRdb keeps only in-frame clones here, not all; method: immunoSEQ multiplex PCR. This table holds about 130,000 clones, around a tenth found once. Remarks on this clone: The antigen is not known.

CD4+ cells of the naive, central memory, regulatory and stem cell-like memory types were sorted via CD45RO/CCR7/CD25/CD127/CD95/CD27. Sort purity for all populations was recorded as exceeding 98%. The TCR sequence derives from a man aged 18 to 29 in good health. The sample was central memory CD4+ T cells from blood. This sequence joins TRBV19 and TRBJ1-1; D is perhaps TRBD1 (5 bases). The CDR3 nucleotides are TGTGCCAGTAAGGACATCACTGAAGCTTTCTTT. It codes for CASKDITEAFF.